A single T cell receptor beta chain is shown here with its context. The time point was: cycle 4 day 1 (C4D1), after five to seven weeks of nivolumab. With no exception, relapse followed autologous stem cell transplantation in all patients, and brentuximab vedotin exposure varied. These data come from a study of PD-1 blockade in classical Hodgkin lymphoma. This CDR3 region has 17 residues. Germline V gene lookup returns CDR1 SGHVS and CDR2 FNYEAQ. The V and J ends lost 0 bases and 4 bases, in that order; junction bases with no gene match: 6. TCRdb keeps only in-frame clones here, not all; method: immunoSEQ multiplex PCR. In the table there are 20,000 to 25,000 clones, about 80% of which are singletons.

The origin of this receptor is a human donor with classical Hodgkin lymphoma. The sample consisted of peripheral blood mononuclear cells (PBMCs), taken before the fourth cycle of nivolumab. J is TRBJ2-1 and V is TRBV7-6, with 10 bases aligning to TRBD1. The CDR3 nucleotides are TGTGCCAGCAGCTTAGCAGGGACAGGGGCTTGGTACAATGAGCAGTTCTTC. It yields the protein CASSLAGTGAWYNEQFF.